The next 10 T cell receptor beta chains were all read from a single sample in a study of response to subunit inactivated influenza vaccine. TCRdb reprocessed the RT-PCR reads via MiXCR and lists one record per CDR3 protein. The data hold some 180,000 distinct CDR3 sequences, with around 9.2% observed a single time. Source: non-naive T cells sorted from PBMCs, taken on the day of vaccination. These receptors all come from a middle-aged man who received an inactivated influenza vaccine.

This clonotype was found many times. The J gene is TRBJ1-1, the V gene TRBV6-5; 11 bases align to TRBD1. Trimming at V came to 4 bases and at J to 3 bases, leaving 7 bases not matched to a gene. CDR1 and CDR2 (germline): MNHEY, SVGAGI. The CDR3 covers 16 residues. CDR3 protein: CASSSDRGRGDTEAFF. CDR3 DNA: TGTGCCAGCAGTTCGGACAGGGGGCGCGGTGACACTGAAGCTTTCTTT.

This clonotype was seen ten or more times. The J gene is TRBJ2-7, the V gene TRBV4-3; D gene uncertain. CDR1 LGHNA and CDR2 YSLEER come from the germline V gene. The CDR3 extends over 13 amino acids. V lost 0 bases and J lost 3, with 6 bases in between. This CDR3 reads CASSQDRLYEQYF. CDR3 DNA: TGCGCCAGCAGCCAAGACAGACTCTACGAGCAGTACTTC.

This clonotype showed up many times. The rearrangement links TRBV7-9 to TRBJ2-6, with 8 positions matching TRBD1. Germline V CDR1 and CDR2: SEHNR, FQNEAQ (reference sequence). This CDR3 contains 16 residues. V lost 2 bases, J lost 0 bases, and 0 bases stayed unmatched. The CDR3 loop is CASSLTGGSGANVLTF. Here the CDR3 DNA reads TGTGCCAGCAGCTTAACAGGGGGCTCTGGGGCCAACGTCCTGACTTTC.

This clonotype was seen a single time. V usage is TRBV5-1 and J usage is TRBJ2-7; 9 bases fit TRBD1. V lost 1 base, J lost 5 bases, and 7 bases stayed unmatched. This CDR3 spans 15 amino acids. The germline gives CDR1 SGHRS, CDR2 YFSETQ. CDR3 protein: CASSLRGQGLNEQYF. Written as DNA, the CDR3 is TGCGCCAGCAGCTTGAGGGGACAGGGTTTGAACGAGCAGTACTTC.

This clonotype was recorded at least ten times. The chain has TRBV12-3 or TRBV12-4 and TRBJ2-1; no clear D gene. This CDR3 has 12 residues. The V and J ends lost 3 bases and 8 bases respectively, with 8 bases between them. In DNA, the CDR3 is TGTGCCAGCAGTTTTAGCACCTATGAGCAGTTCTTC. Amino acids: CASSFSTYEQFF.

This clonotype showed up many times. The chain joins TRBV15 to TRBJ2-7, with 9 bases lining up with TRBD1. J gave up 1 base and V 4 bases, and 2 bases lay outside the gene matches. This CDR3 has 14 residues. Germline-derived CDR1 and CDR2 are LNHNV and YYDKDF (reference sequence). The CDR3 here is CATSKTGGSYEQYF. The CDR3 DNA reads as TGTGCCACCAGCAAGACAGGGGGGTCCTACGAGCAGTACTTC.

This clonotype was detected ten times or more. V and J are TRBV10-3 and TRBJ2-4, with 8 positions matching TRBD2. Germline V CDR1 and CDR2: ENHRY, SYGVKD. This CDR3 comprises 16 residues. After removal of 3 bases from V and 1 base from J, the junction contained 5 bases not matched to a gene. CDR3 loop: CAISDPAGEAKNIQYF. CDR3 bases: TGTGCCATCAGTGACCCAGCGGGGGAGGCCAAAAACATTCAGTACTTC.

A few counts support this clonotype. V usage is TRBV7-6 and J usage is TRBJ2-2; TRBD1 aligns across 7 bases. Germline CDR1 is SGHVS and CDR2 is FNYEAQ. Losses at the gene ends were 2 bases for V and 3 bases for J; bases not matched to a gene: 3. This CDR3 contains 15 residues. The CDR3 DNA reads TGTGCCAGCAGCTTAAACACAGGGGACACCGGGGAGCTGTTTTTT. It specifies CASSLNTGDTGELFF.

The CDR3 region is CSAMGVRRTDTQYF. CDR3 DNA sequence: TGCAGTGCTATGGGGGTCCGTCGCACAGATACGCAGTATTTT. The V gene is TRBV20-1, the J gene TRBJ2-3; either TRBD1 or TRBD2 may supply D (5 bases each). CDR1 and CDR2 (germline): DFQATT, SNEGSKA (reference sequence). CDR3 length equals 14 residues. V lost 4 bases to trimming and J lost 1 base, with 12 bases between them.

This chain connects TRBV28 to TRBJ1-6; TRBD1 might be the D (5 bases). V lost 3 bases and J 0 bases, leaving 15 bases between the germline ends. Germline V gene data show CDR1 as MDHEN and CDR2 as SYDVKM. This CDR3 is built from 18 residues. The chain's CDR3 is CASSLGRYRSSYNSPLHF. Here the CDR3 DNA reads TGTGCCAGCAGTTTGGGGCGGTACAGAAGCTCCTATAATTCACCCCTCCACTTT.